The 13 T cell receptor beta chains below were found in one sample sequenced in a study of T-cell memory formation after mild COVID-19. Each CDR3 protein is one row after TCRdb ran MiXCR on the 5' RACE reads. The sample records just over 400,000 distinct CDR3 sequences, under 25% being singletons. The sample consisted of PBMCs or a T cell subset sorted from them (not recorded which). These receptor sequences come from an adult woman who had mild COVID-19 (a few samples of this study predate the infection). Cell type and time point are not known.

This chain uses TRBV7-2 with TRBJ2-6; D not certain. This CDR3 has 17 amino acids. Trimming shortened V by 2 bases and J by 0 bases, and 11 bases separated the two germline ends. Germline V gene data show CDR1 as SGHTA and CDR2 as FQGNSA. The CDR3 nucleotides read TGTGCCAGCAGCTTACAGGCCAGGAGCTCTGGGGCCAACGTCCTGACTTTC. Translation: CASSLQARSSGANVLTF.

This chain connects TRBV12-3 or TRBV12-4 to TRBJ1-6; the D is unclear. The CDR3 is 12 residues long. Between the trimmed V and J ends, which lost 3 bases and 10 bases, there was a span of 7 bases. The CDR3 is CASSFEVSPLHF. CDR3 DNA: TGTGCCAGCAGTTTTGAGGTGTCACCCCTCCACTTT.

This clonotype was seen a few times. The chain is built from TRBV27 and TRBJ2-5; a possible D gene is TRBD2 (6 bases). Germline loops: CDR1 MNHEY, CDR2 SMNVEV (reference sequence). This CDR3 contains 16 residues. The V end was cut by 2 bases, the J end by 4 bases, with 17 bases between. The CDR3 loop reads CASSLGASVFIETQYF. Written as DNA, the CDR3 is TGTGCCAGCAGTTTAGGAGCTAGCGTCTTCATAGAGACCCAGTACTTC.

The chain uses TRBV5-1 and TRBJ2-3, with D tentatively TRBD1 (7 bases). The ends were cut back, 5 bases at V and 2 bases at J, with 15 bases in the middle. Per the germline V gene, CDR1 is SGHRS and CDR2 is YFSETQ. The CDR3 is made up of 15 amino acids. CDR3 sequence: CASRWRGLVTDTQYF. Here the CDR3 DNA reads TGCGCCAGCAGGTGGAGGGGGCTCGTCACAGATACGCAGTATTTT.

The chain carries TRBV12-3 or TRBV12-4 and TRBJ2-5; D possibly corresponds to TRBD2 (6 bases). CDR3 length: 14 residues. Trimming stripped 3 bases from V and 0 bases from J, with 8 bases between. CDR3 amino acids: CASSFVADQETQYF. CDR3 sequence (DNA): TGTGCCAGCAGTTTCGTAGCGGACCAAGAGACCCAGTACTTC.

This clonotype was seen a handful of times. V gene TRBV9 combines with J gene TRBJ1-3; TRBD1 might be the D (5 bases). V lost 3 bases and J 3 bases, leaving 16 bases between the germline ends. The CDR3 contains 16 residues. CDR1 is SGDLS and CDR2 is YYNGEE in the germline V gene. Here the CDR3 DNA reads TGTGCCAGCAGCGAAGAACCCCAGGGAGGTGGAAACACCATATATTTT. It specifies CASSEEPQGGGNTIYF.

The genes are TRBV5-1 and TRBJ1-1; D is perhaps TRBD1 (5 bases). Trimming pared 5 bases from V and 1 base from J, leaving 9 bases between. This CDR3 has 13 residues. In germline, CDR1 is SGHRS, CDR2 YFSETQ. As DNA, the CDR3 is TGCGCCAGCAGGCTCAGGGAGAACACTGAAGCTTTCTTT. Its translation is CASRLRENTEAFF.

This clonotype was detected many times. The genes are TRBV7-9 and TRBJ1-4, with a possible D match to TRBD1 (6 bases). Per germline, CDR1 SEHNR and CDR2 FQNEAQ (reference sequence). CDR3 length equals 15 residues. The germline V and J ends were trimmed by 2 bases and 3 bases, with 10 bases remaining between them. CDR3 sequence: CASSLYRVANEKLFF. As DNA, the CDR3 is TGTGCCAGCAGCTTATACAGGGTTGCTAATGAAAAACTGTTTTTT.

The chain links TRBV25-1 to TRBJ1-1; no clear D gene. The CDR3 runs 12 residues. The V end was cut by 3 bases, the J end by 4 bases, with 6 bases between. Germline lookup yields CDR1 MGHDK and CDR2 SYGVNS. CDR3 in amino acids: CASSEYGTEAFF. The DNA of the CDR3 is TGTGCCAGCAGTGAGTATGGCACTGAAGCTTTCTTT.

This clonotype was counted only a few times. The gene calls are TRBV7-3 and TRBJ1-1; D remains unclear. Germline-derived CDR1 and CDR2 are SGHTA and FQGTGA. The ends were cut back, 2 bases at V and 4 bases at J, with 11 bases in the middle. This CDR3 has 14 amino acids. Here the CDR3 DNA reads TGTGCCAGCAGCTTAGAGGGCCTCAGCACTGAAGCTTTCTTT. Translation: CASSLEGLSTEAFF.

The sample holds many counts of this clonotype. The J gene is TRBJ2-3, the V gene TRBV29-1, with TRBD1 matching 7 bases. This CDR3 spans 14 amino acids. J was trimmed by 5 bases and V by 6 bases; bases with no gene match: 11. Germline CDR1 reads SQVTM; CDR2 reads ANQGSEA. The CDR3 here is CSVQGQPDGDTQYF. The CDR3 DNA sequence: TGCAGCGTCCAGGGACAGCCAGATGGAGATACGCAGTATTTT.

This chain links TRBV7-9 with TRBJ1-6, with D uncertain. CDR1 is SEHNR and CDR2 is FQNEAQ in the germline V gene (reference sequence). The CDR3 consists of 12 residues. Between the trimmed V and J ends, which lost 4 bases and 12 bases, there was a span of 10 bases. CDR3 sequence: CASSSGPLPLHF. CDR3 DNA: TGTGCCAGCAGCTCCGGACCCCTACCCCTCCACTTT.

This clonotype was detected a few times. V and J are TRBV5-1 and TRBJ2-7, with TRBD1 identical over 9 bases. The germline V gene encodes CDR1 SGHRS and CDR2 YFSETQ. The length of the CDR3 is 15 residues. Trimming at V came to 4 bases and at J to 1 base, leaving 6 bases not matched to a gene. CDR3 residues: CASSPQGQGSYEQYF. CDR3 sequence (DNA): TGCGCCAGCAGCCCCCAAGGACAGGGGTCCTACGAGCAGTACTTC.